Described below is a single TCR beta chain sequence and its context. Measured with immunoSEQ multiplex PCR; TCRdb has only the in-frame clones, and not every one. The profile shows 98,000 or so clones, around 86% of them singletons. Seattle cases were enrolled at active infection and followed longitudinally. Trimming left V 0 bases short and J 8 bases short, with 7 bases between. The CDR3 spans 12 residues. CDR1 is LGHDT, CDR2 YNNKEL, per germline (reference sequence). This sample stems from a study of blood T cell repertoires in COVID-19. The gene calls are TRBV3-1 (or the pseudogene TRBV3-2) and TRBJ1-1, with D hard to call. The TCR sequence derives from a man aged 60 to 75 with COVID-19, enrolled during active disease. The sample comprised peripheral blood. The CDR3 DNA sequence: TGTGCCAGCAGCCAAGAGGGCTACGAAGCTTTCTTT. Its translation: CASSQEGYEAFF.